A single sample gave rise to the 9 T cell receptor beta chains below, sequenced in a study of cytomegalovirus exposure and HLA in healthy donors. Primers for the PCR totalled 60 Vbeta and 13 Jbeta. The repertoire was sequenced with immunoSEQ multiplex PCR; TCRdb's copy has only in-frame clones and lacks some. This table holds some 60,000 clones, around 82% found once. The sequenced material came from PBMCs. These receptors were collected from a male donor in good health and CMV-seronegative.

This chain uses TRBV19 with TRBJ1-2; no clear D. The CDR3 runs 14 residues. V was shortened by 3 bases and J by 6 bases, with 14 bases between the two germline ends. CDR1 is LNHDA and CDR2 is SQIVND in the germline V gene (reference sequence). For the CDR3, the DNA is TGTGCCAGTAGTATGAGGTCAGACGTTGATGGCTACACCTTC. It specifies CASSMRSDVDGYTF.

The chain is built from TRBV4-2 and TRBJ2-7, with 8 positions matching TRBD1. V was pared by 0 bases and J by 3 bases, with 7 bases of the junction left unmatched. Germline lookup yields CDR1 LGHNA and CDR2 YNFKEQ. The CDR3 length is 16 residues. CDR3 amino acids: CASSQDDGTGGYEQYF. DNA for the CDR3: TGTGCCAGCAGCCAAGACGACGGTACAGGGGGCTACGAGCAGTACTTC.

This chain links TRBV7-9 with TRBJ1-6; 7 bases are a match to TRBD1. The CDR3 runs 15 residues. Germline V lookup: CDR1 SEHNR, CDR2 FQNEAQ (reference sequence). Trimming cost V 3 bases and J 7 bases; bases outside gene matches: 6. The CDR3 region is CASSLGGQTNSPLHF. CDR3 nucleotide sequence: TGTGCCAGCAGCTTGGGGGGACAGACCAATTCACCCCTCCACTTT.

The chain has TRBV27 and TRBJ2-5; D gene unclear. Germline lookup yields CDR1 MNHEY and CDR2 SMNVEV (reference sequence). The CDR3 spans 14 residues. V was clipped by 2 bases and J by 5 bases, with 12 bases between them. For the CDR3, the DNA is TGTGCCAGCAGTTTACTGGCGGCAGTTGAGACCCAGTACTTC. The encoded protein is CASSLLAAVETQYF.

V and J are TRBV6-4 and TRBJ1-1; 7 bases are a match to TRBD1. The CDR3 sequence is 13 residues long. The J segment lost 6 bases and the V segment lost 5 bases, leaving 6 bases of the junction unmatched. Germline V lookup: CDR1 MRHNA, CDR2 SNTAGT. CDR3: CASSLTGTAEAFF. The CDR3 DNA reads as TGTGCCAGCAGTTTGACGGGGACAGCTGAAGCTTTCTTT.

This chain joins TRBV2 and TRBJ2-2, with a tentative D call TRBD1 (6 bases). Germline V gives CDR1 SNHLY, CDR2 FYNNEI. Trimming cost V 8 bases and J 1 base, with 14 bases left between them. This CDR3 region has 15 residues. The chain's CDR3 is CASRWTVENTGELFF. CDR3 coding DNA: TGTGCCAGCCGTTGGACAGTAGAGAACACCGGGGAGCTGTTTTTT.

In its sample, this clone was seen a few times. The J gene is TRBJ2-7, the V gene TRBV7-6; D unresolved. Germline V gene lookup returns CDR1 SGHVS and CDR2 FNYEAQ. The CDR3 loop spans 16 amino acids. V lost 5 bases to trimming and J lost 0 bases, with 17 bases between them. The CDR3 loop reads CASSHGGAFSSYEQYF. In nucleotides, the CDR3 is TGTGCCAGCAGCCATGGCGGAGCCTTTTCCTCCTACGAGCAGTACTTC. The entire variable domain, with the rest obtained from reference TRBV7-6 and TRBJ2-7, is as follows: GAGVSQSPRYKVTKRGQDVALRCDPISGHVSLYWYRQALGQGPEFLTYFNYEAQQDKSGLPNDRFSAERPEGSISTLTIQRTEQRDSAMYRCASSHGGAFSSYEQYFGPGTRLTVT.

The CDR3 is CASSFSGGTDFSYEQYF. CDR3 bases: TGCGCCAGCAGCTTTAGCGGGGGGACTGACTTTTCCTACGAGCAGTACTTC. The chain recombines TRBV5-1 with TRBJ2-7; 10 bases fit TRBD2. Losses at the gene ends were 2 bases for V and 1 base for J; bases not matched to a gene: 9. Germline V lookup: CDR1 SGHRS, CDR2 YFSETQ. The CDR3 has 17 residues.

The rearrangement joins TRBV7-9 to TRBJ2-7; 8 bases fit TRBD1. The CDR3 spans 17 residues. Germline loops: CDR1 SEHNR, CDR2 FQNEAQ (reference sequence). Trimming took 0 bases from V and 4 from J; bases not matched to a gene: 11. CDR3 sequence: CASSLAAGTGPAYEQYF. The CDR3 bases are TGTGCCAGCAGCTTAGCGGCCGGGACAGGCCCTGCTTACGAGCAGTACTTC.